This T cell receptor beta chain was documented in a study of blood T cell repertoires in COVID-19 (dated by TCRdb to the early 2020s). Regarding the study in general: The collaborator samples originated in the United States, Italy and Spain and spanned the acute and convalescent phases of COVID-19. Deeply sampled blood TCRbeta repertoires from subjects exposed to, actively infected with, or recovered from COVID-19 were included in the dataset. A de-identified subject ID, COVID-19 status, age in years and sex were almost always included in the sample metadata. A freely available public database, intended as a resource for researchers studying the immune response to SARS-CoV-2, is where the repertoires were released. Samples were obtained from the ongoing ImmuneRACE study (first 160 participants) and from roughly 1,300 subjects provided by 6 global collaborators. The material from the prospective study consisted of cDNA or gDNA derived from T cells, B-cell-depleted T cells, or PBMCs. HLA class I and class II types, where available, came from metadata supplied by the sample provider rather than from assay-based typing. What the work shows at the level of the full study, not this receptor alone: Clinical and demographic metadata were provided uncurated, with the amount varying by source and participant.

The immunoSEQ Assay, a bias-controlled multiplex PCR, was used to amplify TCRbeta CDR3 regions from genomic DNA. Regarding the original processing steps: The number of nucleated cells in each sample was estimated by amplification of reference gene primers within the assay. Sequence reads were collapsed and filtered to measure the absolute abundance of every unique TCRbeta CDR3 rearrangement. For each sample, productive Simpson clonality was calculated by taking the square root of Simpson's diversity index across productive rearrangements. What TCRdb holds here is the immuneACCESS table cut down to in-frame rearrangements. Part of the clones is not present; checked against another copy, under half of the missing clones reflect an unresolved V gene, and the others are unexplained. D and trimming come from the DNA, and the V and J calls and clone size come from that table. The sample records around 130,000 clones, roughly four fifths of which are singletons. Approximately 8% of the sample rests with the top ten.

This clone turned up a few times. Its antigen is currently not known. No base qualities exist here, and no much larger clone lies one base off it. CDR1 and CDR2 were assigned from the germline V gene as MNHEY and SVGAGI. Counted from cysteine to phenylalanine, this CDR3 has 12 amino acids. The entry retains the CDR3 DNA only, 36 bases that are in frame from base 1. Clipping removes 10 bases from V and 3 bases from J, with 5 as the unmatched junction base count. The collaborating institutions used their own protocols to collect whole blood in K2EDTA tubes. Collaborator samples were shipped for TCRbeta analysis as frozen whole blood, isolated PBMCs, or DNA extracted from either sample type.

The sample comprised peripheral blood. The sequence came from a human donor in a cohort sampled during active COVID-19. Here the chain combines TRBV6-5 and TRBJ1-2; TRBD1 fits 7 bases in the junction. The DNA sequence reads TGTGCCACTCGACAGGGTTACTATGGCTACACCTTC. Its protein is CATRQGYYGYTF.